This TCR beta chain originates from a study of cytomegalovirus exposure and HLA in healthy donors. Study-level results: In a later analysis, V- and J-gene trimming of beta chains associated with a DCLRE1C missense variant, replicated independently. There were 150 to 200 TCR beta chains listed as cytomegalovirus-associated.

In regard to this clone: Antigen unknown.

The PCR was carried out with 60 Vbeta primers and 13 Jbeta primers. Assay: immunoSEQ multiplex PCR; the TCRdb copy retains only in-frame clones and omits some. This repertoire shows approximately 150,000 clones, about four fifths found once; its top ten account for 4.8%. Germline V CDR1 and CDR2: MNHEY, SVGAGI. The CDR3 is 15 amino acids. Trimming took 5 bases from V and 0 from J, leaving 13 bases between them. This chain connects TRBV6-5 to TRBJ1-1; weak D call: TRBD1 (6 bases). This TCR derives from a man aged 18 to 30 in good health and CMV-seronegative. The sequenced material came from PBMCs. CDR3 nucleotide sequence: TGTGCCAGCAGTCGGCCCGGACAGATGAACACTGAAGCTTTCTTT. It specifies CASSRPGQMNTEAFF.